This TCR beta chain was profiled in a study of shared clonotypes between healthy human individuals. The CDR3 is 13 residues long. V lost 6 bases, J lost 3 bases, and 11 bases lay in between. Germline CDR1 MNHEY, CDR2 SVGAGI. CD8 cells regarded as naive lacked CD45RO, were positively chosen for CCR7, and omitted terminally differentiated effector memory CD45RA+ cells. Repertoires were generated with immunoSEQ multiplex PCR, while TCRdb's copy carries only in-frame clones and drops some. The sample lists over 2,000,000 clones, around 93% occurring once. The V gene is TRBV6-5, the J gene TRBJ1-1; TRBD1 might be the D (6 bases). Sequenced input: naive CD8+ T cells from PBMCs. The origin of this receptor is a man aged 18 to 30 in good health. Some clones in this sample may be carry-over from other donors' samples. CDR3 nucleotide sequence: TGTGCCAGCAGGGCACAGGGTCACACTGAAGCTTTCTTT. As protein: CASRAQGHTEAFF.